This T cell receptor (beta chain) originates from a study of beta chain features in type 1 diabetes. General observations from the study: VDJ junctions in type 1 diabetes patients carried more deletions and fewer insertions.

This clone appeared a few times. Antigen: not known. The CDR3 covers 13 residues. Trimming removed 7 bases at V and 1 base at J, with 10 bases between. Germline V gene sequence: CDR1 MDHEN, CDR2 SYDVKM. About 120 mL of blood, on average, came from one heparinised draw per donor. Each population that was sorted was more than 95% pure. Sequenced material consisted of expressed TCRB transcripts (all of the isolated RNA was reverse transcribed). Produced via immunoSEQ multiplex PCR; TCRdb's table is partial and in-frame only. The sample consists of about 360,000 clones, around an eighth of them appearing once.

The specimen sequenced was naive CD4+ T cells from blood. This TCR was sampled from a man between 18 and 29 years old in good health. The chain links TRBV28 to TRBJ2-5; maybe TRBD2 (5 bases). CDR3 residues: CASTGISQETQYF. DNA for the CDR3: TGTGCCAGCACCGGGATATCCCAAGAGACCCAGTACTTC.